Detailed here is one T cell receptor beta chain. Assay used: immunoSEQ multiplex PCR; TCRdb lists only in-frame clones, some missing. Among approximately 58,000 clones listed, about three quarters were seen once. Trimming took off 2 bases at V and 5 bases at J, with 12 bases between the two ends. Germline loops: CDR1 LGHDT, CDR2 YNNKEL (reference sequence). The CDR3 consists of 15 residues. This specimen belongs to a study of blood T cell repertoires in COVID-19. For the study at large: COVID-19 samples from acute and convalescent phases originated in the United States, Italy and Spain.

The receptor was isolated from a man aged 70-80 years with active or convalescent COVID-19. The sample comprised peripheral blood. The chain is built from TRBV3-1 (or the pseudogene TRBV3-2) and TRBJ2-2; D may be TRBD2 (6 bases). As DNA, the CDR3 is TGTGCCAGCAGCCAACTGTCGGGAGAAACCGGGGAGCTGTTTTTT. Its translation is CASSQLSGETGELFF.